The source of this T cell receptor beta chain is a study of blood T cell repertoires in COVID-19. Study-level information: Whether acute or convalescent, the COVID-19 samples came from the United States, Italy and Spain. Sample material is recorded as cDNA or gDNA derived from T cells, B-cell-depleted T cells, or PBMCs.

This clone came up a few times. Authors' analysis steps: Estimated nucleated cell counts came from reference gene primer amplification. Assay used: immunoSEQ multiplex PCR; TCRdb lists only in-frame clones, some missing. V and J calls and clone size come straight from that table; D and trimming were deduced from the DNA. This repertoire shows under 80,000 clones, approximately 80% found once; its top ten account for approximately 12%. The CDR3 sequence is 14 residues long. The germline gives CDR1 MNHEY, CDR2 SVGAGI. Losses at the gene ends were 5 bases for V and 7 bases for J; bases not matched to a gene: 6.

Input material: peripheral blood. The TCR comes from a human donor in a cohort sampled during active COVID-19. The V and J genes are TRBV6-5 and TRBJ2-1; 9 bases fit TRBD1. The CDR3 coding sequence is TGTGCCAGCAGTCCGCGGACAGGGGCAAATGAGCAGTTCTTC. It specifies CASSPRTGANEQFF.